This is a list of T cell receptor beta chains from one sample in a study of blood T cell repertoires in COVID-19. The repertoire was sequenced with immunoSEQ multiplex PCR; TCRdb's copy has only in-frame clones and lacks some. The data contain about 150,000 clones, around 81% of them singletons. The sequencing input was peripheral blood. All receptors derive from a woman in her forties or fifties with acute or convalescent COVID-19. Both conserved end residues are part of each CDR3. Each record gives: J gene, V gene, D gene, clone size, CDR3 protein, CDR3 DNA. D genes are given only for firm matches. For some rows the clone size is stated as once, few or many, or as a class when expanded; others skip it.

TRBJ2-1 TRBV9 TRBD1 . CASSETGKLFNEQFF TGTGCCAGCAGCGAGACAGGGAAGTTGTTCAATGAGCAGTTCTTC
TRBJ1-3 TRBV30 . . CAWSVGLLGNTIYF TGTGCCTGGAGTGTAGGACTCCTCGGAAACACCATATATTTT
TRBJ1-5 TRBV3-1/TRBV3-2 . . CASSQDQANQPQHF TGTGCCAGCAGCCAAGATCAGGCCAATCAGCCCCAGCATTTT
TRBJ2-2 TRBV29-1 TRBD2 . CSVAPLAGEDGELFF TGCAGCGTTGCCCCCCTAGCGGGGGAGGACGGGGAGCTGTTTTTT
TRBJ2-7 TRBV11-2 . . CASSRQADGGEQYF TGTGCCAGCAGTCGACAGGCCGACGGAGGCGAGCAGTACTTC
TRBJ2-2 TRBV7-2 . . CASSPVWNTGELFF TGTGCCAGCAGCCCCGTGTGGAACACCGGGGAGCTGTTTTTT
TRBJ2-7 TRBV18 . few CASSPPSGVGGEQYF TGTGCCAGCTCACCTCCCTCAGGGGTCGGCGGCGAGCAGTACTTC
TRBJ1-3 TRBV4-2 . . CASSQDSYSGNTIYF TGTGCCAGCAGCCAAGACTCCTACTCTGGAAACACCATATATTTT
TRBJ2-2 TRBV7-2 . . CASSLTGSNTGELFF TGTGCCAGCAGCCTAACAGGCTCCAACACCGGGGAGCTGTTTTTT
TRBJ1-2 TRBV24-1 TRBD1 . CAKPKPGQGFVYGYTF TGTGCCAAGCCCAAACCGGGACAGGGGTTCGTTTATGGCTACACCTTC
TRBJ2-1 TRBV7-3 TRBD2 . CASSAGLVDIVRNEQFF TGTGCCAGCAGCGCGGGACTAGTTGATATCGTCCGCAATGAGCAGTTCTTC
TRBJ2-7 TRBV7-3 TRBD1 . CASSPSGQSYEQYF TGTGCCAGCAGCCCGTCGGGACAGTCCTACGAGCAGTACTTC
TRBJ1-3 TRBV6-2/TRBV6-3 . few CASSYQGRGNTIYF TGTGCCAGCAGTTACCAGGGCCGCGGAAACACCATATATTTT
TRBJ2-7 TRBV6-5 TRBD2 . CASTPRGGPYEQYF TGTGCCAGCACCCCTCGGGGGGGGCCCTACGAGCAGTACTTC
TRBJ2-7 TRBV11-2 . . CASSLKRGAQGRYEQYF TGTGCCAGCAGCCTAAAGAGGGGGGCACAGGGGCGGTACGAGCAGTACTTC
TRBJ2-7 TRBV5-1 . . CASSLEGQGYEQYF TGCGCCAGCAGCTTGGAAGGGCAGGGCTACGAGCAGTACTTC
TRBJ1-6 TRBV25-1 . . CASSRAYNSPLHF TGTGCCAGCAGCCGGGCCTATAATTCACCCCTCCACTTT
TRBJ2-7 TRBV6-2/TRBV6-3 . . CASSQHRVAEQYF TGTGCCAGCAGTCAACACAGGGTTGCCGAGCAGTACTTC
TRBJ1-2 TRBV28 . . CASSHGGAYGYTF TGTGCCAGCAGTCACGGGGGGGCCTATGGCTACACCTTC
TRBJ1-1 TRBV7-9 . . CASSSSTGPTEAFF TGTGCCAGCAGCTCGTCGACAGGCCCCACTGAAGCTTTCTTT
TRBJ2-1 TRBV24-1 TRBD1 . CATSDYGRQGYNEQFF TGTGCCACCAGTGATTATGGGAGACAGGGGTACAATGAGCAGTTCTTC
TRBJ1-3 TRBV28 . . CASSPGTTGNTIYF TGTGCCAGCAGCCCCGGTACGACCGGGAACACCATATATTTT
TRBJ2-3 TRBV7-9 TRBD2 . CASSLVGRGDTQYF TGTGCCAGCAGCTTGGTTGGGAGGGGAGATACGCAGTATTTT
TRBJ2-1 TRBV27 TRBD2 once CASSPAGTSSYNEQFF TGTGCCAGCAGTCCCGCCGGGACTAGTTCTTACAATGAGCAGTTCTTC
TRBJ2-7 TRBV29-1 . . CSVGRPLSPGEQYF TGCAGCGTTGGCCGACCCCTTTCGCCGGGCGAGCAGTACTTC
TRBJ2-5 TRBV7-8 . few CASSSLGRYQETQYF TGTGCCAGCAGCAGCCTGGGGCGCTACCAAGAGACCCAGTACTTC
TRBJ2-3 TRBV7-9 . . CASSLRLTFSDTQYF TGTGCCAGCAGCTTAAGGTTGACATTTTCAGATACGCAGTATTTT
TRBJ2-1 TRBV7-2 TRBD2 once CASSIGTSWLQEQFF TGTGCCAGCAGCATAGGGACTAGCTGGCTACAGGAGCAGTTCTTC
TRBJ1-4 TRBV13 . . CASSLGSLTEKLFF TGTGCCAGCAGCTTAGGGTCCCTAACTGAAAAACTGTTTTTT
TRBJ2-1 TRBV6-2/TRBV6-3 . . CASSAGSSYNEQFF TGTGCCAGCAGCGCGGGTAGCTCCTACAATGAGCAGTTCTTC
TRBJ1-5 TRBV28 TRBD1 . CASSGTGDQPQHF TGTGCCAGCAGTGGGACAGGGGACCAGCCCCAGCATTTT
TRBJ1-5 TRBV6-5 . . CASRGQSNQPQHF TGTGCCAGCAGAGGACAGAGCAATCAGCCCCAGCATTTT
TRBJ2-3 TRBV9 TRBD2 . CASSVVSGGPSTDTQYF TGTGCCAGCAGCGTAGTTAGCGGGGGGCCTAGCACAGATACGCAGTATTTT